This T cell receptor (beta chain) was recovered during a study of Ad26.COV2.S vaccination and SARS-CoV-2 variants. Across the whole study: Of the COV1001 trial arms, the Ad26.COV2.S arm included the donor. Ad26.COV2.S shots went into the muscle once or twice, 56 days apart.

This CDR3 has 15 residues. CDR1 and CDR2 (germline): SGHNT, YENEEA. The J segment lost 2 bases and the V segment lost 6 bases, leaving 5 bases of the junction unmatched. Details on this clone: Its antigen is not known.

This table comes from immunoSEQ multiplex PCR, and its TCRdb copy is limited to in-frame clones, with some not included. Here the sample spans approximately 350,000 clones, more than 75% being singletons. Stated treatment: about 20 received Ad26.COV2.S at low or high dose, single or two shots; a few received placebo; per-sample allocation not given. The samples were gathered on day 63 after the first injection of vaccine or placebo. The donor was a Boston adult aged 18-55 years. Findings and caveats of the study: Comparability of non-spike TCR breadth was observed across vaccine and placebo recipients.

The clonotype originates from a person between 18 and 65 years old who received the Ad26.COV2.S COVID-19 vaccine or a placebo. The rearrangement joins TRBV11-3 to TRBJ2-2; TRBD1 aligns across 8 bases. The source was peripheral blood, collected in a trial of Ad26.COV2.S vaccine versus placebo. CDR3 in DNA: TGTGCCAGCAGGCCCGGGACAGGCAACACCGGGGAGCTGTTTTTT. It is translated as CASRPGTGNTGELFF.